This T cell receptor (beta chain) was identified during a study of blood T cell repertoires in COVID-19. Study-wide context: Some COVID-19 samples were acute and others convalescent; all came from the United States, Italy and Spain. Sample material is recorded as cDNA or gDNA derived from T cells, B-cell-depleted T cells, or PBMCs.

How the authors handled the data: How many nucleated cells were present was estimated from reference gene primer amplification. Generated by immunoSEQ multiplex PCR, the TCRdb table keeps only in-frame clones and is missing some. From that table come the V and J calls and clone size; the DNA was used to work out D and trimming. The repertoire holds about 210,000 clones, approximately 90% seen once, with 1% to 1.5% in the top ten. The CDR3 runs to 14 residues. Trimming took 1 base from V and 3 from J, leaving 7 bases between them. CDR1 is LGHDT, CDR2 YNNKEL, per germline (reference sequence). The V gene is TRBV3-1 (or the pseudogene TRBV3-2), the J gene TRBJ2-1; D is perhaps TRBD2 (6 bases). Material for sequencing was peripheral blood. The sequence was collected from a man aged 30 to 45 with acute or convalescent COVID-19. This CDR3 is CASSQAGDYNEQFF. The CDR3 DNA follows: TGTGCCAGCAGCCAAGCGGGGGACTACAATGAGCAGTTCTTC.